The 9 T cell receptor beta chains below come from one sample, sequenced in a study of cytomegalovirus exposure and HLA in healthy donors. The study ran its PCR with 60 Vbeta and 13 Jbeta primers. Sequencing was performed with immunoSEQ multiplex PCR; in TCRdb, only in-frame clones are kept and a portion is missing. This table holds approximately 160,000 clones, 76% found once. Input material: PBMCs. The receptors were sampled from a female donor in good health and CMV-seronegative.

V gene TRBV4-2 combines with J gene TRBJ1-1; D not certain. The CDR3 is 13 residues long. The ends were cut back, 1 base at V and 1 base at J, with 4 bases in the middle. CDR1 LGHNA and CDR2 YNFKEQ come from the germline V gene. The chain's CDR3 is CASSQAQNTEAFF. CDR3 coding DNA: TGTGCCAGCAGCCAAGCCCAGAACACTGAAGCTTTCTTT.

This sequence joins TRBV6-4 and TRBJ1-1; the D is unclear. In germline, CDR1 is MRHNA, CDR2 SNTAGT. This CDR3 has 14 amino acids. Deletions cut 3 bases from V and 5 bases from J, with 13 bases between. CDR3 protein: CASSEEVGRTEAFF. The CDR3, as DNA: TGTGCCAGCAGTGAGGAGGTAGGGAGGACTGAAGCTTTCTTT.

The chain combines TRBV4-1 with TRBJ2-6, with D tentatively TRBD1 (6 bases). Germline V gene lookup returns CDR1 MGHRA and CDR2 YSYEKL. The CDR3 is made up of 17 amino acids. V was trimmed by 3 bases and J by 4 bases, leaving 16 bases between them. The CDR3 here is CASSQEPSGAGANVLTF. The CDR3 region has the DNA TGCGCCAGCAGCCAGGAACCTTCAGGGGCCGGGGCCAACGTCCTGACTTTC.

The table lists this clone with a count of one. The chain links TRBV25-1 to TRBJ1-6, with unresolved D. This CDR3 comprises 12 residues. V lost 2 bases and J 15 bases, leaving 11 bases between the germline ends. CDR1 is MGHDK, CDR2 SYGVNS, per germline. This CDR3 reads CASSEMGQVLHF. The CDR3 DNA is TGTGCCAGCAGTGAAATGGGTCAGGTCCTCCACTTT.

This chain joins TRBV7-9 and TRBJ2-5; 7 nucleotides agree with TRBD1. This CDR3 is 12 amino acids long. V dropped 7 bases and J dropped 3; count of bases not matched to a gene: 2. In germline, CDR1 is SEHNR, CDR2 FQNEAQ (reference sequence). CDR3 in amino acids: CASTQGEETQYF. The CDR3 DNA sequence: TGTGCCAGCACCCAGGGGGAAGAGACCCAGTACTTC.

The V and J genes are TRBV2 and TRBJ1-5, with D perhaps TRBD1 (6 bases). V dropped 6 bases and J dropped 5 bases, with 8 bases sitting between them. Germline values: CDR1 SNHLY, CDR2 FYNNEI. The CDR3 sequence is 12 residues long. CDR3 residues: CASRYRDQPQHF. CDR3 in DNA: TGTGCCAGCAGGTACAGGGATCAGCCCCAGCATTTT.

The V gene is TRBV18, the J gene TRBJ1-5; 9 bases are shared with TRBD1. The CDR3 totals 16 residues. V was clipped by 5 bases and J by 0 bases; unmatched bases: 5. Per the germline V gene, CDR1 is KGHSH and CDR2 is LQKENI. CDR3 nucleotides: TGTGCCAGCTCAGTCGGGACAGGGCATAGCAATCAGCCCCAGCATTTT. Translation: CASSVGTGHSNQPQHF.

The V gene is TRBV14, the J gene TRBJ2-3, with 9 bases that match TRBD1. V lost 4 bases and J lost 0; bases outside the gene matches: 5. Germline V gene sequence: CDR1 SGHDN, CDR2 FVKESK. This CDR3 contains 16 residues. CDR3 region: CASSPSGTGSTDTQYF. CDR3 DNA sequence: TGTGCCAGCAGCCCCTCCGGGACAGGGAGCACAGATACGCAGTATTTT.

This rearrangement joins TRBV11-1 to TRBJ2-5, with a possible D match to TRBD2 (5 bases). The V and J ends lost 1 base and 2 bases respectively, with 5 bases between them. There are 13 residues in the CDR3. Germline values: CDR1 SGHAT, CDR2 FQDESV (reference sequence). The CDR3 DNA is TGTGCCAGCAGCTTAGGGGAGCAAGAGACCCAGTACTTC. This translates into CASSLGEQETQYF. Using reference TRBV11-1 and TRBJ2-5 for the parts outside the CDR3, the full variable domain is EAEVAQSPRYKITEKSQAVAFWCDPISGHATLYWYRQILGQGPELLVQFQDESVVDDSQLPKDRFSAERLKGVDSTLKIQPAELGDSAMYLCASSLGEQETQYFGPGTRLLVL.